A selection of T cell receptor beta chains follows, all from one sample in a study of blood T cell repertoires in COVID-19. Produced via immunoSEQ multiplex PCR; TCRdb's table is partial and in-frame only. The sample carries some 220,000 clones, approximately 78% recorded once. The sample was peripheral blood. The receptors were gathered from a woman in her seventies with COVID-19, enrolled during active disease. CDR3s include the opening cysteine and the closing phenylalanine or tryptophan. D genes are given only for firm matches. A row's size may be missing; if present it is once, few, many or a size class.

cdr3_length	d_call	j_call	clone_size	v_call	cdr3_nt	cdr3_aa
14	TRBD1	TRBJ1-5	NA	TRBV19	TGTGCCAGTAGTATAACCAGGGGGAGTCAGCCCCAGCATTTT	CASSITRGSQPQHF
15	NA	TRBJ1-5	NA	TRBV5-1	TGCGCCAGCAGCTCAGGGGTGTCGGGCAATCAGCCCCAGCATTTT	CASSSGVSGNQPQHF
18	TRBD1	TRBJ2-1	NA	TRBV9	TGTGCCAGCAGCCCCCGTCCCGGGACAGGGCGCTCCTACAATGAGCAGTTCTTC	CASSPRPGTGRSYNEQFF
16	TRBD1	TRBJ1-2	few	TRBV28	TGTGCCAGCAGTTTATCTTCAAGGGGGCGAAACTATGGCTACACCTTC	CASSLSSRGRNYGYTF
15	TRBD1	TRBJ1-3	NA	TRBV5-1	TGCGCCAGCAGCAGGGACAGCTCTTCTGGAAACACCATATATTTT	CASSRDSSSGNTIYF
15	TRBD2	TRBJ2-5	NA	TRBV24-1	TGTGCCACCAGTGACGGTAGCGGGAGGGAAGAGACCCAGTACTTC	CATSDGSGREETQYF
16	NA	TRBJ2-2	NA	TRBV24-1	TGTGCCACCAGTGATGTAACGCTAACGGGCACCGGGGAGCTGTTTTTT	CATSDVTLTGTGELFF
17	NA	TRBJ2-7	once	TRBV7-2	TGTGCCAGCAGCTCCCGGGGAACAAGTGGGCCTCCCTACGAGCAGTACTTC	CASSSRGTSGPPYEQYF
16	TRBD1	TRBJ1-1	NA	TRBV5-4	TGTGCCAGCAGCGGAAGACAACAGGGGGGGAACACTGAAGCTTTCTTT	CASSGRQQGGNTEAFF
14	NA	TRBJ1-1	once	TRBV7-2	TGTGCCAGCAGCTTAGTACGGGGGAACACTGAAGCTTTCTTT	CASSLVRGNTEAFF
16	NA	TRBJ2-2	NA	TRBV7-8	TGTGCCAGCAGCTTAGTTGTCAGGGCCAACACCGGGGAGCTGTTTTTT	CASSLVVRANTGELFF
14	NA	TRBJ1-1	NA	TRBV7-2	TGTGCCAGCAGCTTAGACAGCGGAAACACTGAAGCTTTCTTT	CASSLDSGNTEAFF
16	NA	TRBJ1-2	NA	TRBV24-1	TGTGCCACCAGCACCTCCAGGGGTTCCCCCTACTATGGCTACACCTTC	CATSTSRGSPYYGYTF
16	NA	TRBJ2-2	NA	TRBV7-9	TGTGCCAGCAGCTTAGCCGCTAATTCGAGGGTCGGGGAGCTGTTTTTT	CASSLAANSRVGELFF
13	TRBD1	TRBJ2-7	NA	TRBV2	TGTGCCAGCAGGGTGACAGGGTTCTACGAGCAGTACTTC	CASRVTGFYEQYF
15	TRBD2	TRBJ2-1	NA	TRBV5-1	TGCGCCAGCAGCCCCCTAGCGGGAGTGAGCAATGAGCAGTTCTTC	CASSPLAGVSNEQFF
14	NA	TRBJ2-1	NA	TRBV7-6	TGTGCCAGCAGCTGGAGCGGAGCCTACAATGAGCAGTTCTTC	CASSWSGAYNEQFF
16	NA	TRBJ2-1	few	TRBV11-3	TGTGCCAGCAGCCCCTCCCCGGAGAGAGGTTACAATGAGCAGTTCTTC	CASSPSPERGYNEQFF
15	NA	TRBJ2-1	NA	TRBV29-1	TGCAGCGTCCCTACCAGGGGTAACTTATACAATGAGCAGTTCTTC	CSVPTRGNLYNEQFF
12	TRBD2	TRBJ2-7	NA	TRBV12-3/TRBV12-4	TGTGCCAGCAGATCCAGCGGGGGCGAGCAGTACTTC	CASRSSGGEQYF
14	TRBD1	TRBJ2-7	NA	TRBV4-3	TGCGCCAGCAGCCAAGAGGACAGGGCATACGAGCAGTACTTC	CASSQEDRAYEQYF
15	NA	TRBJ1-1	few	TRBV5-4	TGTGCCAGCAGCGTGGGCAGGGTCTCGAACACTGAAGCTTTCTTT	CASSVGRVSNTEAFF
16	TRBD1	TRBJ1-2	NA	TRBV6-2/TRBV6-3	TGTGCCAGCAGCGACAGGGGTACCGGATCTAACTATGGCTACACCTTC	CASSDRGTGSNYGYTF
13	NA	TRBJ1-5	NA	TRBV6-5	TGTGCCAGCAGTTACGATCAGATCCAGCCCCAGCATTTT	CASSYDQIQPQHF
16	TRBD2	TRBJ2-7	NA	TRBV19	TGTGCCACCCGGACTAGCGGGAGTATTGGGTCCTACGAGCAGTACTTC	CATRTSGSIGSYEQYF
11	TRBD1	TRBJ2-3	NA	TRBV11-2	TGTGCCAGCAGCTTTGACAGGGGGCAGTATTTT	CASSFDRGQYF
14	TRBD1	TRBJ1-2	NA	TRBV3-1/TRBV3-2	TGTGCCAGCAGCCAAGAACAGGGGAACTATGGCTACACCTTC	CASSQEQGNYGYTF
15	NA	TRBJ1-4	NA	TRBV7-9	TGTGCCAGCAGTTTTCAATCAGGGGCTAATGAAAAACTGTTTTTT	CASSFQSGANEKLFF
16	TRBD2	TRBJ2-3	NA	TRBV5-1	TGCGCCAGCAGCCAGGGACTAGCGGAAGGTCAAGATACGCAGTATTTT	CASSQGLAEGQDTQYF
12	NA	TRBJ2-1	NA	TRBV19	TGTGCCAGTAGTATAATCTCCAATGAGCAGTTCTTC	CASSIISNEQFF
15	NA	TRBJ1-5	NA	TRBV7-2	TGTGCCAGCAGCTTTTATCTAGAGATTAATCAGCCCCAGCATTTT	CASSFYLEINQPQHF
15	NA	TRBJ1-2	NA	TRBV11-2	TGTGCCAGCAGCTTTAAAACAGGCGACACTTATGGCTACACCTTC	CASSFKTGDTYGYTF
13	NA	TRBJ2-1	NA	TRBV7-8	TGTGCCAGCAGCTTAGATACCCGGGATAGACGGTTCTTC	CASSLDTRDRRFF
16	NA	TRBJ1-6	NA	TRBV19	TGTGCCAGTAGTATAAGGAGCCAGGGGAATAATTCACCCCTCCACTTT	CASSIRSQGNNSPLHF
15	TRBD1	TRBJ1-1	NA	TRBV5-4	TGTGCCAGCAGCCCAAGACAGGGAGGAGGAACTGAAGCTTTCTTT	CASSPRQGGGTEAFF
18	TRBD1	TRBJ1-6	NA	TRBV18	TGTGCCAGCTCACCAGGGACAGGGGTCCAGAACCCAAATTCACCCCTCCACTTT	CASSPGTGVQNPNSPLHF
10	NA	TRBJ1-2	NA	TRBV30	TGTGCCTGGAGGGACAGAGGCTACACCTTC	CAWRDRGYTF
15	TRBD1	TRBJ2-1	NA	TRBV5-1	TGCGCCAGCAGCCTGGCAGACAGGGTCAATAATGAGCAGTTCTTC	CASSLADRVNNEQFF